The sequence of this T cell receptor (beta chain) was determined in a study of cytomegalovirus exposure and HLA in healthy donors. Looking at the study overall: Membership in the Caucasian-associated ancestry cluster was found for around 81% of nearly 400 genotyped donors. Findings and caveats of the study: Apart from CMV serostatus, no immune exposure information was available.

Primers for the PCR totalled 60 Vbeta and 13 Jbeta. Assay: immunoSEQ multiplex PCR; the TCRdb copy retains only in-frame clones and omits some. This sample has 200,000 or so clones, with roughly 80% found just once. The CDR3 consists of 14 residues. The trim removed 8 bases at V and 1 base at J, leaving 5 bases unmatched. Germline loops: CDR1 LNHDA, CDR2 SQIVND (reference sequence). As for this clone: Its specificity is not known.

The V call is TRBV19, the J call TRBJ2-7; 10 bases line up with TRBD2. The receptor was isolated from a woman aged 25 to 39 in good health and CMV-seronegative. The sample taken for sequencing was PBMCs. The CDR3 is CASSLAGVSYEQYF. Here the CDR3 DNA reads TGTGCCAGTTCCCTAGCGGGAGTATCCTACGAGCAGTACTTC.